Listed below are T cell receptor beta chains from one sample, sequenced in a study of cytomegalovirus exposure and HLA in healthy donors. The table came from immunoSEQ multiplex PCR; TCRdb's copy has only in-frame clones and leaves some out. In the table there are about 190,000 clones, around 75% of which are singletons. The sequencing sample was made of PBMCs. These receptor sequences come from a woman aged 25 to 39 in good health and CMV-seropositive. Each CDR3 is given with its conserved first and last residue. The D gene is left open where the match is weak. The listing skips clone size in some rows; elsewhere it reads once, few, many or a size class.

d_gene	v_gene	abundance	j_gene	CDR3nt	CDR3aa
-	TRBV11-2	-	TRBJ2-7	TGTGCCAGCAGCCTCGGTTCCAACTCCTACGAGCAGTACTTC	CASSLGSNSYEQYF
-	TRBV9	-	TRBJ2-3	TGTGCCAGCAAACCAGTAGGGGAAGATACGCAGTATTTT	CASKPVGEDTQYF
TRBD2	TRBV27	-	TRBJ2-1	TGTGCCAGCAAGTCCGGGACTAGCGGGTACAATGAGCAGTTCTTC	CASKSGTSGYNEQFF
-	TRBV25-1	-	TRBJ1-3	TGTGCCCGCAGCTACGACGGGATCTCTGGAAACACCATATATTTT	CARSYDGISGNTIYF
-	TRBV7-7	-	TRBJ2-5	TGTGCCAGCAGCGTTTCAGGCACCCAAGAGACCCAGTACTTC	CASSVSGTQETQYF
-	TRBV6-5	few	TRBJ2-1	TGTGCCAGCAGCCCGACGGGCAATGAGCAGTTCTTC	CASSPTGNEQFF
-	TRBV25-1	-	TRBJ2-5	TGTGCCAGCAGTGAATTTCCCTCAGGGGCGGAGGAGACCCAGTACTTC	CASSEFPSGAEETQYF
-	TRBV4-2	once	TRBJ2-7	TGTGCCAGCAGCCCCGGCGGGGGCGGATCCTACGAGCAGTACTTC	CASSPGGGGSYEQYF
TRBD2	TRBV2	-	TRBJ2-3	TGTGCCAGCAGTTTAGCGGGAGGTTTTTCAGATACGCAGTATTTT	CASSLAGGFSDTQYF
-	TRBV19	-	TRBJ1-3	TGTGCCAGTAGTGATCCAGGGAATAAAGCTGGAAACACCATATATTTT	CASSDPGNKAGNTIYF
-	TRBV28	once	TRBJ2-4	TGTGCCAGCAGTTTTTTTCAAATAGCCAAAAACATTCAGTACTTC	CASSFFQIAKNIQYF
-	TRBV19	once	TRBJ1-5	TGTGCCAGTAGGGAGGCTACGGGTATTCAGCCCCAGCATTTT	CASREATGIQPQHF
TRBD1	TRBV28	once	TRBJ2-2	TGTGCCAGCAGGGCCGGGACAGGGGTCACCGGGGAGCTGTTTTTT	CASRAGTGVTGELFF
TRBD1	TRBV18	-	TRBJ2-7	TGTGCCAGCTCGCTCCGACAGGGGGTCAACGAGCAGTACTTC	CASSLRQGVNEQYF
-	TRBV4-1	-	TRBJ2-7	TGCGCCAGCAGCCAAGATCGTGGGATCCCCGACAGGCAGTACTTC	CASSQDRGIPDRQYF
-	TRBV2	-	TRBJ2-5	TGTGCCAGCAATGAAGGTCAGGGATCTCAAGAGACCCAGTACTTC	CASNEGQGSQETQYF
-	TRBV19	-	TRBJ2-6	TGTGCCAGTAGTATATCGAGAGGGACTGGGGCCAACGTCCTGACTTTC	CASSISRGTGANVLTF
-	TRBV7-2	-	TRBJ1-1	TGTGCCAGCAGCTTAGAAGGAGTGAGGGCTAACACTGAAGCTTTCTTT	CASSLEGVRANTEAFF
TRBD1	TRBV2	-	TRBJ1-2	TGTGCCAGCAGTTCCGGGACAGCCTATGGCTACACCTTC	CASSSGTAYGYTF
-	TRBV27	-	TRBJ2-3	TGTGCCAGCAGTCTACGTCCGTGGGCATCGGATACGCAGTATTTT	CASSLRPWASDTQYF
TRBD1	TRBV19	-	TRBJ1-5	TGTGCCGGATCCGGGACAGGGGGCTTTCAGCCCCAGCATTTT	CAGSGTGGFQPQHF
-	TRBV19	-	TRBJ2-7	TGTGCCAGTAGTATCCGGGACATTGGATACGAGCAGTACTTC	CASSIRDIGYEQYF
TRBD1	TRBV28	-	TRBJ1-5	TGTGTCAGCAGTACGCCGACAGGGATAGGCAATCAGCCCCAGCATTTT	CVSSTPTGIGNQPQHF
-	TRBV2	-	TRBJ2-3	TGTGCCAGCAGTGAAAAGGGGATCGGTATAACTACGCAGTATTTT	CASSEKGIGITTQYF